This TCR beta chain was captured in a study of T cell responses to AZD1222 COVID-19 vaccine. General study points: Compared with day 0, the breadth and depth of the Spike-specific TCR repertoire rose significantly after two doses of AZD1222. A mostly white British donor set with more females was recruited, and clonal diversity was possibly underestimated. Scientists sampled the repertoires only once the peak T cell response had passed. Just a handful of AZD1222 recipients tested seropositive at baseline.

The table came from immunoSEQ multiplex PCR; TCRdb's copy has only in-frame clones and leaves some out. The table lists around 100,000 clones, about 86% of them singletons, with about 1.5% in the top ten. Concerning this clone: Antigen: not known.

The clonotype comes from an adult in good health. Sequenced here: peripheral blood, sampled on day 0 of AZD1222 vaccination.

As DNA, the CDR3 is TGTGCCAGCTCACCACCGGGGGCGGAGACCCAGTACTTC. Translation: CASSPPGAETQYF. The genes are TRBV18 and TRBJ2-5; TRBD1 might be the D (6 bases). In germline, CDR1 is KGHSH, CDR2 LQKENI. The CDR3 runs 13 residues. The ends were cut back, 0 bases at V and 5 bases at J, with 7 bases in the middle. Supplemented by reference TRBV18 and TRBJ2-5, the full variable domain reads NAGVMQNPRHLVRRRGQEARLRCSPMKGHSHVYWYRQLPEEGLKFMVYLQKENIIDESGMPKERFSAEFPKEGPSILRIQQVVRGDSAAYFCASSPPGAETQYFGPGTRLLVL.